This T cell receptor (beta chain) was identified in a study of cytomegalovirus exposure and HLA in healthy donors. The PCR used 60 Vbeta and 13 Jbeta primers. This table comes from immunoSEQ multiplex PCR, and its TCRdb copy is limited to in-frame clones, with some not included. The table has under 50,000 clones, around 90% seen once. This CDR3 contains 15 residues. J was trimmed by 7 bases and V by 4 bases; bases with no gene match: 12. Germline CDR1 and CDR2: MGHRA and YSYEKL. Overall study findings and caveats: A cluster of highly shared sequence variants was likely a sequencing artifact. Later work found that TCR association rates differed between HLA loci; DRB1 had the most and HLA-C the fewest.

Comments on this clone: Its antigen is not identified.

This chain links TRBV4-1 with TRBJ2-7; the match to TRBD1 covers 8 bases. This sequence originates from a woman aged 40 to 55 in good health and CMV-seropositive. Sequenced input: PBMCs. CDR3 coding DNA: TGCGCCAGCAGCCCCCAAGGGCAGGGGGCGGGAGAGCAGTACTTC. Amino acids: CASSPQGQGAGEQYF.